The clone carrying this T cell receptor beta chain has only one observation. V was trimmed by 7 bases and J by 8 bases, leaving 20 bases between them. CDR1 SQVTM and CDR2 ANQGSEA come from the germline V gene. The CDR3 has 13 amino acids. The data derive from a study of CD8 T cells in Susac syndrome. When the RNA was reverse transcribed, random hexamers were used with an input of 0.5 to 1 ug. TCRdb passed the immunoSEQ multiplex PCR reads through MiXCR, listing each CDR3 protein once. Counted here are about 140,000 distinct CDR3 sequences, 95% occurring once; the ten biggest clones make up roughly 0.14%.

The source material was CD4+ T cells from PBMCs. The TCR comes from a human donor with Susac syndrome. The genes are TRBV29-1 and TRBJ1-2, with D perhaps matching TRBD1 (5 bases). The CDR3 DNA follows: TGCAGCGGGGGCCTTCCACTCTCCCAGGGCTACACCTTC. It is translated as CSGGLPLSQGYTF.